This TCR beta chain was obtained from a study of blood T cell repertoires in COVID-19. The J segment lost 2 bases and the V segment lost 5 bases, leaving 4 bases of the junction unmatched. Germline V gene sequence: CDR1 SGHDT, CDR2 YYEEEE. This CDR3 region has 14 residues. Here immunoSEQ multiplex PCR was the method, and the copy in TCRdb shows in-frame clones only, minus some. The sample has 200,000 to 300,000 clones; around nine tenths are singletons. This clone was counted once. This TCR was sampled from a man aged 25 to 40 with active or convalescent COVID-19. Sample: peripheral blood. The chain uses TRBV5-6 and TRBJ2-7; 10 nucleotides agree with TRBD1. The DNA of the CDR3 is TGTGCCAGCAGACAAGGACAGGGGGCCTACGAGCAGTACTTC. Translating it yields CASRQGQGAYEQYF.